This TCR beta chain was recorded in a study of monozygotic twins with inflammatory bowel disease. Points from the study as a whole: Discrimination among different T cell subtypes was not achievable.

For this clonotype: Its matching antigen is unknown.

Each sample had eight separate cDNA synthesis reactions. For each CDR3 protein, TCRdb gives one entry from its re-call of the 5' RACE reads, without DNA. Its listing shows about 43,000 distinct CDR3 sequences. The V gene's germline CDR1 is SGHTA and CDR2 FQGNSA. The CDR3 extends over 15 amino acids. The chain has TRBV7-2 and TRBJ2-7; TCRdb names TRBD2, which stays unverified in the absence of DNA. The sequence came from a human donor with ulcerative colitis or Crohn's disease, or a healthy co-twin of an affected twin (not recorded which). Sequencing used blood. The CDR3: CASSLDSGGLYEQYF.